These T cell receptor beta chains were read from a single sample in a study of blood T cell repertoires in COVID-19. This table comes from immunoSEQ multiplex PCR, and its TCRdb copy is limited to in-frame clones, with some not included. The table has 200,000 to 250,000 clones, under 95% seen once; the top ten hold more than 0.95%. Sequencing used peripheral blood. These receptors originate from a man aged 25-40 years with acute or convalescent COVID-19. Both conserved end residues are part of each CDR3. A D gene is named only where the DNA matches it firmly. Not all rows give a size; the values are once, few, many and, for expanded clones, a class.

cdr3_nt: TGCGCCAGCAGCCTGGGACAGGATAATTCACCCCTCCACTTT
cdr3_aa: CASSLGQDNSPLHF
clone_size: many
j_call: TRBJ1-6
v_call: TRBV5-1
d_call: TRBD1

cdr3_nt: TGTGCCAGCAGCTCCCCCCTGACGGGGGGAGGGACCGGGGAGCTGTTTTTT
cdr3_aa: CASSSPLTGGGTGELFF
clone_size: once
j_call: TRBJ2-2
v_call: TRBV5-6
d_call: TRBD2

cdr3_nt: TGTGCCAGCAGCTTAATCCCGTCGGGCTACAATGAGCAGTTCTTC
cdr3_aa: CASSLIPSGYNEQFF
clone_size: -
j_call: TRBJ2-1
v_call: TRBV7-2
d_call: -

cdr3_nt: TGTGCCAGCAGCCAAGAGCGGGGGTGGGAGACCCAGTACTTC
cdr3_aa: CASSQERGWETQYF
clone_size: -
j_call: TRBJ2-5
v_call: TRBV3-1/TRBV3-2
d_call: TRBD2

cdr3_nt: TGCGCCAGCAGTCCGGGAAACTCCTACGAGCAGTACTTC
cdr3_aa: CASSPGNSYEQYF
clone_size: once
j_call: TRBJ2-7
v_call: TRBV10-2
d_call: -

cdr3_nt: TGCAGCGTTGAAAGCCCTGGTACCACTGAAGCTTTCTTT
cdr3_aa: CSVESPGTTEAFF
clone_size: -
j_call: TRBJ1-1
v_call: TRBV29-1
d_call: -

cdr3_nt: TGTGCCAGCAGCGTGGAAAGGGGTACGCAGTATTTT
cdr3_aa: CASSVERGTQYF
clone_size: once
j_call: TRBJ2-3
v_call: TRBV9
d_call: -

cdr3_nt: TGTGCCAGCAGCTGGGGACAGGTAGAAGCCAGCGGGAACACTGAAGCTTTCTTT
cdr3_aa: CASSWGQVEASGNTEAFF
clone_size: -
j_call: TRBJ1-1
v_call: TRBV7-6
d_call: TRBD1

cdr3_nt: TGCGCCAGCAGCTTGGTGGTGGGGTCGGACACTAAAGCTTTCTTT
cdr3_aa: CASSLVVGSDTKAFF
clone_size: -
j_call: TRBJ1-1
v_call: TRBV5-1
d_call: -

cdr3_nt: TGTGCCAGCAGCCTCGATGGCGGGACCTCCGGGGGTTATGAGCAGTTCTTC
cdr3_aa: CASSLDGGTSGGYEQFF
clone_size: -
j_call: TRBJ2-1
v_call: TRBV4-2
d_call: -

cdr3_nt: TGTGCCAGCAGCCAAGAACGAGGGCAAGCCTACGAGCAGTACTTC
cdr3_aa: CASSQERGQAYEQYF
clone_size: -
j_call: TRBJ2-7
v_call: TRBV4-2
d_call: -

cdr3_nt: TGCGCCAGCAGTGAGTCCGGAGCAAAAGGGACCCAGTACTTC
cdr3_aa: CASSESGAKGTQYF
clone_size: -
j_call: TRBJ2-5
v_call: TRBV10-1
d_call: -

cdr3_nt: TGTGCCAGCAGTGATTTTAGGGGTGGACACTCCGAGCAGTACTTC
cdr3_aa: CASSDFRGGHSEQYF
clone_size: -
j_call: TRBJ2-7
v_call: TRBV25-1
d_call: -

cdr3_nt: TGCGCCAGCAGCTTGGTAGTTCTCATGGGCCGGGAGCTGTTTTTT
cdr3_aa: CASSLVVLMGRELFF
clone_size: -
j_call: TRBJ2-2
v_call: TRBV5-1
d_call: -

cdr3_nt: TGTGCCAGCAACCGCAGGGACTCCTATAATTCACCCCTCCACTTT
cdr3_aa: CASNRRDSYNSPLHF
clone_size: -
j_call: TRBJ1-6
v_call: TRBV11-1
d_call: -

cdr3_nt: TGTGCCAGTAGTATAGATCTTAGGAGACAGGGGGTAAAGTACCAAGAGACCCAGTACTTC
cdr3_aa: CASSIDLRRQGVKYQETQYF
clone_size: -
j_call: TRBJ2-5
v_call: TRBV19
d_call: TRBD1

cdr3_nt: TGTGCCAGCAGCCCAAACAGGGTTCCCCAGTACTTC
cdr3_aa: CASSPNRVPQYF
clone_size: -
j_call: TRBJ2-5
v_call: TRBV11-2
d_call: -

cdr3_nt: TGCGCCAGCAGCTTGGATGGTAGCGGGAGGGCCGGGTCCTACGAGCAGTACTTC
cdr3_aa: CASSLDGSGRAGSYEQYF
clone_size: -
j_call: TRBJ2-7
v_call: TRBV5-1
d_call: TRBD2

cdr3_nt: TGTGCCAGCAGTTTAGGCTCTCGGAACACTGAAGCTTTCTTT
cdr3_aa: CASSLGSRNTEAFF
clone_size: -
j_call: TRBJ1-1
v_call: TRBV27
d_call: -

cdr3_nt: TGCGCCAGCAGCCCCTGGGATCTGACTACCACCGGGGAGCTGTTTTTT
cdr3_aa: CASSPWDLTTTGELFF
clone_size: -
j_call: TRBJ2-2
v_call: TRBV4-1
d_call: -

cdr3_nt: TGTGCCAGCAGCCAAGAAGGACTAGGGAACAATGAGCAGTTCTTC
cdr3_aa: CASSQEGLGNNEQFF
clone_size: -
j_call: TRBJ2-1
v_call: TRBV4-2
d_call: TRBD2

cdr3_nt: TGTGCCAGCTCCGTACAGGCGAGGAATGAAAAACTGTTTTTT
cdr3_aa: CASSVQARNEKLFF
clone_size: -
j_call: TRBJ1-4
v_call: TRBV18
d_call: -

cdr3_nt: TGTGCCAGCAGCGCACTAGCGGCTGACTCCTACGAGCAGTACTTC
cdr3_aa: CASSALAADSYEQYF
clone_size: -
j_call: TRBJ2-7
v_call: TRBV9
d_call: TRBD2

cdr3_nt: TGTGCCAGTAGTCTACAGGGGATGTATAATTCACCCCTCCACTTT
cdr3_aa: CASSLQGMYNSPLHF
clone_size: -
j_call: TRBJ1-6
v_call: TRBV19
d_call: TRBD1

cdr3_nt: TGCGCCAGCAGCTTGGCCGGGACAGAGTATGGGGGTGAAGCTTTCTTT
cdr3_aa: CASSLAGTEYGGEAFF
clone_size: -
j_call: TRBJ1-1
v_call: TRBV5-1
d_call: TRBD1

cdr3_nt: TGTGCCAGCAGTTACCTTCCCAACAGGGAGCAGCCCCAGCATTTT
cdr3_aa: CASSYLPNREQPQHF
clone_size: -
j_call: TRBJ1-5
v_call: TRBV6-6
d_call: -

cdr3_nt: TGTGCCAGCAGCGTCTCCGGGACAGGGGACGAGCAGTACTTC
cdr3_aa: CASSVSGTGDEQYF
clone_size: -
j_call: TRBJ2-7
v_call: TRBV6-5
d_call: TRBD1

cdr3_nt: TGTGCCAGCAGCTTAATGCCGGGACAGGGGCAGGGGGTGAACACTGAAGCTTTCTTT
cdr3_aa: CASSLMPGQGQGVNTEAFF
clone_size: -
j_call: TRBJ1-1
v_call: TRBV7-8
d_call: TRBD1

cdr3_nt: TGTGCCAGTAGGAATTCACAGGGTTTAAGCACAGATACGCAGTATTTT
cdr3_aa: CASRNSQGLSTDTQYF
clone_size: -
j_call: TRBJ2-3
v_call: TRBV19
d_call: -

cdr3_nt: TGTGCCAGCAGAGTCCCTGGACAGTACTATGGCTACACCTTC
cdr3_aa: CASRVPGQYYGYTF
clone_size: -
j_call: TRBJ1-2
v_call: TRBV6-6
d_call: -

cdr3_nt: TGTGCCAGCAGTTACCTAGCGGGAGACCACGAGCAGTACTTC
cdr3_aa: CASSYLAGDHEQYF
clone_size: -
j_call: TRBJ2-7
v_call: TRBV6-5
d_call: TRBD2

cdr3_nt: TGCGCCAGCAGCCAAGGGTTGCGCGGGACTAGCGGGAGCCGAGTGAGAGAGCAGTACTTC
cdr3_aa: CASSQGLRGTSGSRVREQYF
clone_size: -
j_call: TRBJ2-7
v_call: TRBV4-1
d_call: TRBD2

cdr3_nt: TGTGCCAGCAGTGGAGACGGATTAGCTCAACAGCCCCAGCATTTT
cdr3_aa: CASSGDGLAQQPQHF
clone_size: -
j_call: TRBJ1-5
v_call: TRBV2
d_call: -

cdr3_nt: TGTGCCAGCGGGGACAGGGGAGACTATGGCTACACCTTC
cdr3_aa: CASGDRGDYGYTF
clone_size: -
j_call: TRBJ1-2
v_call: TRBV6-5
d_call: TRBD1

cdr3_nt: TGTGCCTGGAGTGTCCGCGGCGCAGGGGATTCACCCCTCCACTTT
cdr3_aa: CAWSVRGAGDSPLHF
clone_size: -
j_call: TRBJ1-6
v_call: TRBV30
d_call: -

cdr3_nt: TGTGCCAGCAGCGCCGCGTCTTACAATGAGCAGTTCTTC
cdr3_aa: CASSAASYNEQFF
clone_size: -
j_call: TRBJ2-1
v_call: TRBV9
d_call: -